The 3 T cell receptor beta chains below were found in one sample sequenced in a study of cytomegalovirus exposure and HLA in healthy donors (dated by TCRdb to the late 2010s). The library was built by means of the immunoSEQ multiplex PCR assay. For the multiplex PCR, a mixture combining 60 forward primers for TCR Vbeta segments and 13 reverse primers for TCR Jbeta segments was used. TCRdb holds this immuneACCESS table with in-frame rearrangements only. Some clones are missing; in checked studies, unresolved V genes explain under half, and the rest has no known cause. Here the sample has about 160,000 clones; about 72% occur a single time. The top ten constitute over 1.2% of the sample. The sequencing sample was made of PBMCs. The receptors shown here come from a man aged 60-69 years in good health and CMV-seronegative.

V and J are TRBV28 and TRBJ2-5; D is unresolved. Germline V gene sequence: CDR1 MDHEN, CDR2 SYDVKM. V was trimmed by 5 bases and J by 3 bases, leaving 10 bases between them. The CDR3 sequence is 13 residues long. This CDR3 reads CASSPWAEETQYF. For the CDR3, the DNA is TGTGCCAGCAGTCCCTGGGCAGAAGAGACCCAGTACTTC.

DNA for the CDR3: TGTGCCAGCAGTTTACGGCAGGGGGACAATCAGCCCCAGCATTTT. This gives the protein CASSLRQGDNQPQHF. This chain uses TRBV28 with TRBJ1-5; the match to TRBD1 covers 7 bases. The germline CDR1 and CDR2 sequences are MDHEN and SYDVKM. V lost 2 bases and J lost 3; bases outside the gene matches: 4. The CDR3 covers 15 residues.

This clone was seen only a few times. This sequence joins TRBV28 and TRBJ1-2; 9 nucleotides line up with TRBD1. V shed 5 bases, J shed 8 bases, and the junction held 9 bases outside the gene matches. CDR1 is MDHEN and CDR2 is SYDVKM in the germline V gene. This CDR3 spans 14 amino acids. For the CDR3, the DNA is TGTGCCAGCAGTCAGACACAGGGGGCAAGGGGCTACACCTTC. Translation gives CASSQTQGARGYTF.